The 8 T cell receptor beta chains in this list originate from one sample, sequenced in a study of T cells in localized non-small cell lung cancer (dated by TCRdb to the early 2020s). The library was prepared using the immunoSEQ multiplex PCR assay. TCRdb provides this immuneACCESS table in a form limited to in-frame rearrangements. Some clones are lacking; in checked studies, under half of them reflect an unresolved V gene, and why the rest are absent is not known. The sample table holds approximately 32,000 clones, of which approximately 80% were seen once. 15% to 20% of the sample lies in the top ten. Sequences were derived from peripheral blood, sampled before any cancer treatment. The origin of the receptors is a male donor at least 60 years old with stage III squamous cell lung carcinoma.

The chain links TRBV11-2 to TRBJ2-5; D uncertain. The CDR3 loop spans 13 amino acids. Deletions cut 2 bases from V and 5 bases from J, with 9 bases between. From germline, CDR1 is SGHAT and CDR2 FQNNGV. This CDR3 is CASSLSGWETQYF. CDR3 in DNA: TGTGCCAGCAGCTTATCAGGCTGGGAGACCCAGTACTTC.

The V and J genes are TRBV9 and TRBJ2-1; D is unresolved. Germline loops: CDR1 SGDLS, CDR2 YYNGEE. Between the trimmed V and J ends, which lost 0 bases and 8 bases, there was a span of 15 bases. CDR3 size: 15 residues. The CDR3 DNA reads TGTGCCAGCAGCGTAGTGAGTGGTAGCCCCTATGAGCAGTTCTTC. This codes for CASSVVSGSPYEQFF.

The chain links TRBV11-2 to TRBJ1-1, with D hard to call. Trimming cost V 0 bases and J 1 base, with 6 bases left between them. The germline V gene encodes CDR1 SGHAT and CDR2 FQNNGV. CDR3 length equals 14 residues. CDR3 amino acids: CASSLELSNTEAFF. For the CDR3, the DNA is TGTGCCAGCAGCTTAGAGCTTTCGAACACTGAAGCTTTCTTT.

The chain uses TRBV19 and TRBJ1-1, with TRBD1 as a possible D gene (6 bases). V lost 0 bases and J lost 0, with 14 bases in between. This CDR3 region has 17 residues. CDR1 is LNHDA, CDR2 SQIVND, per germline (reference sequence). This CDR3 is CASSIDRRGSVNTEAFF. The CDR3 nucleotides read TGTGCCAGTAGTATAGATCGCAGGGGCTCGGTGAACACTGAAGCTTTCTTT.

The V and J genes are TRBV6-1 and TRBJ2-3, with D possibly TRBD2 on 6 matching bases. V lost 8 bases and J 0 bases, leaving 9 bases between the germline ends. This CDR3 spans 13 amino acids. CDR1 MNHNS and CDR2 SASEGT come from the germline V gene. The DNA of the CDR3 is TGTGCCAGCTGCGCGGGGAGCACAGATACGCAGTATTTT. Its protein is CASCAGSTDTQYF.

A single count supports this clone. The chain couples TRBV11-2 to TRBJ2-3; D is unclear. Germline CDR1 is SGHAT and CDR2 is FQNNGV. The CDR3 is made up of 12 amino acids. V was trimmed by 6 bases and J by 6 bases, leaving 10 bases between them. CDR3 sequence: CASSGASDTQYF. The CDR3 DNA reads as TGTGCCAGCAGTGGAGCGTCGGATACGCAGTATTTT. The variable domain in full, completed from reference TRBV11-2 and TRBJ2-3, reads EAGVAQSPRYKIIEKRQSVAFWCNPISGHATLYWYQQILGQGPKLLIQFQNNGVVDDSQLPKDRFSAERLKGVDSTLKIQPAKLEDSAVYLCASSGASDTQYFGPGTRLTVL.

The CDR3 sequence is CASSIHGPSNTQYF. CDR3 DNA: TGTGCCAGTAGTATCCACGGACCTTCCAATACGCAGTATTTT. The chain combines TRBV19 with TRBJ2-3; the D is unclear. V lost 3 bases to trimming and J lost 7 bases, with 14 bases between them. This CDR3 comprises 14 residues. Germline lookup yields CDR1 LNHDA and CDR2 SQIVND (reference sequence).

The sample holds a few counts of this clone. The chain uses TRBV12-2 and TRBJ1-5. TRBV12-2 is an annotated pseudogene. The length of the CDR3 is 15 residues. The CDR3 spells CASRLMGRGNQPQHF. The CDR3 nucleotides read TGTGCAAGTCGCTTAATGGGACGTGGCAATCAGCCCCAGCATTTT.